This T cell receptor (beta chain) was captured in a study of siplizumab effects on memory and regulatory T cells. The CDR3 sequence is 15 residues long. Germline V gene lookup returns CDR1 SGHNT and CDR2 YENEEA. The V segment lost 5 bases and the J segment 4 bases; nucleotides outside the gene matches: 11. With respect to this clone: What it recognizes is unknown.

Broader study findings: Most alloreactive clones went unmapped to unstimulated subsets; only a minor fraction mapped.

Method: immunoSEQ multiplex PCR; TCRdb's copy keeps in-frame clones and lacks some. The sample records approximately 110,000 clones, about 91% being singletons. The chain employs TRBV11-3 and TRBJ2-7; 7 bases fit TRBD2. The sequence came from a human donor in good health. The sample consisted of Tregs sorted from blood. Here the CDR3 reads CASSRNRTRRYEQYF. DNA for the CDR3: TGTGCCAGCAGCCGCAATCGGACTAGAAGGTACGAGCAGTACTTC.